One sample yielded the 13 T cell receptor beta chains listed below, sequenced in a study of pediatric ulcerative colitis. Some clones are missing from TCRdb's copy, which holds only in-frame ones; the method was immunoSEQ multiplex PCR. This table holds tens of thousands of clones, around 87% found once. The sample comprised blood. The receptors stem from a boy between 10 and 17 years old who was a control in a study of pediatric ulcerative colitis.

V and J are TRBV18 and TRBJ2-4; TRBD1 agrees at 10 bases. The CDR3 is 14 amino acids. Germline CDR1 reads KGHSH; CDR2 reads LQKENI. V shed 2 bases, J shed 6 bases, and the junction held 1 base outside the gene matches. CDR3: CASSPDRGRNIQYF. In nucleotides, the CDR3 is TGTGCCAGCTCACCAGACAGGGGGCGAAACATTCAGTACTTC.

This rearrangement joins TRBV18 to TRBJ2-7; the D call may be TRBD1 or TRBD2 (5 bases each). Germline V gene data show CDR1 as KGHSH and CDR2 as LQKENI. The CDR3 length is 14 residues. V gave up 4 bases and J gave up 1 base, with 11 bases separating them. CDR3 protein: CASSLGEGSYEQYF. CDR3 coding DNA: TGTGCCAGCTCACTCGGAGAGGGGTCCTACGAGCAGTACTTC.

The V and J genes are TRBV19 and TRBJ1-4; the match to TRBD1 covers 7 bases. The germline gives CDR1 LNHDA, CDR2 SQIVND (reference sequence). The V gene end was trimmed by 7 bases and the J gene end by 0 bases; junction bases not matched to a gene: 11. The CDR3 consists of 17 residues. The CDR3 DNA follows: TGTGCCAGTAAAAAAAGGACAGGACTCTCAACTAATGAAAAACTGTTTTTT. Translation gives CASKKRTGLSTNEKLFF.

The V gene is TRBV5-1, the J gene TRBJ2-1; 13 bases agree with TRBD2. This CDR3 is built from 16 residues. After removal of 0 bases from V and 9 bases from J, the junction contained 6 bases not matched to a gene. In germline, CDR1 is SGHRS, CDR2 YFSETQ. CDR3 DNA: TGCGCCAGCAGCTTGGCTACTAGCGGGGGGGCCGGTGAGCAGTTCTTC. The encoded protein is CASSLATSGGAGEQFF.

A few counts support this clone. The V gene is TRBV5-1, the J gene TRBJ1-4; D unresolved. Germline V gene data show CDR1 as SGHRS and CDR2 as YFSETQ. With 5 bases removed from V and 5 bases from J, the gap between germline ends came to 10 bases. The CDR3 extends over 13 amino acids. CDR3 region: CASREGQNEKLFF. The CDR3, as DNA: TGCGCCAGCAGGGAGGGCCAAAATGAAAAACTGTTTTTT.

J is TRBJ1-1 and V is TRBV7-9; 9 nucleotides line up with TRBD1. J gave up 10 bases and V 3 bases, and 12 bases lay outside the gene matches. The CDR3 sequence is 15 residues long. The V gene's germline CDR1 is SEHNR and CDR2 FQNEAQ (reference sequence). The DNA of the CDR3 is TGTGCCAGCAGCTTTAACCGGGACAGGGATGTGGGAGCTTTCTTT. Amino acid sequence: CASSFNRDRDVGAFF. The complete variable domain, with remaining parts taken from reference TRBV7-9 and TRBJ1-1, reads DTGVSQNPRHKITKRGQNVTFRCDPISEHNRLYWYRQTLGQGPEFLTYFQNEAQLEKSRLLSDRFSAERPKGSFSTLEIQRTEQGDSAMYLCASSFNRDRDVGAFFGQGTRLTVV.

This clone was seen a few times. CDR3 DNA sequence: TGTGCCAGCAGCTCTACAGGGTCCTATGGCTACACCTTC. This codes for CASSSTGSYGYTF. V is TRBV5-6 and J is TRBJ1-2, with D perhaps matching TRBD1 (6 bases). V was shortened by 3 bases and J by 4 bases, with 10 bases between the two germline ends. In germline, CDR1 is SGHDT, CDR2 YYEEEE. The CDR3 sequence is 13 residues long.

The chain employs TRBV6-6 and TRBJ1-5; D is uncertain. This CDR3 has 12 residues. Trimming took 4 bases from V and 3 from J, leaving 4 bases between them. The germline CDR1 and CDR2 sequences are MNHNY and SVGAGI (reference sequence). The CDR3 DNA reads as TGTGCCAGCAGTTTCCTCAATCAGCCCCAGCATTTT. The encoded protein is CASSFLNQPQHF.

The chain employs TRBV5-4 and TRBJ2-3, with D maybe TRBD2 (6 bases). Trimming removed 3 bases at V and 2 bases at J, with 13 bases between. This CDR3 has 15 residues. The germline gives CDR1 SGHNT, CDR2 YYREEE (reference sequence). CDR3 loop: CASSSDGGITDTQYF. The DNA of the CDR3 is TGTGCCAGCAGCTCGGACGGCGGGATCACAGATACGCAGTATTTT.

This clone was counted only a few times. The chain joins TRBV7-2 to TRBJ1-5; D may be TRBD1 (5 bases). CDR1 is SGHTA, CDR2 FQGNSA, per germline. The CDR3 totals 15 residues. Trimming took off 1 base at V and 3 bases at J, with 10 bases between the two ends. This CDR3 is CASSLESGYNQPQHF. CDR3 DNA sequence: TGTGCCAGCAGCTTAGAATCAGGGTACAATCAGCCCCAGCATTTT. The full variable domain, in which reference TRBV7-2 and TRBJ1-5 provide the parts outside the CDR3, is GAGVSQSPSNKVTEKGKDVELRCDPISGHTALYWYRQSLGQGLEFLIYFQGNSAPDKSGLPSDRFSAERTGGSVSTLTIQRTQQEDSAVYLCASSLESGYNQPQHFGDGTRLSIL.

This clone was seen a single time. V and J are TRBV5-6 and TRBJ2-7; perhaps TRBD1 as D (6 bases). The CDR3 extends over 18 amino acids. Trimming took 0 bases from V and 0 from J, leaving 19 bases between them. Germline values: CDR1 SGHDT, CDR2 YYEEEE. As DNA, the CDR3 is TGTGCCAGCAGCTTGGAAGGGGATACAGGGCCTGACTCCTACGAGCAGTACTTC. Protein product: CASSLEGDTGPDSYEQYF.

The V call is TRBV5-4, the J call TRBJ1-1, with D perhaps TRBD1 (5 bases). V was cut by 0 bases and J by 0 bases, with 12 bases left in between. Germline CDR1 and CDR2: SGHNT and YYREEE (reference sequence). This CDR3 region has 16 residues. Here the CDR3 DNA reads TGTGCCAGCAGCTTGGTTAGGGGATGGATGAACACTGAAGCTTTCTTT. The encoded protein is CASSLVRGWMNTEAFF.

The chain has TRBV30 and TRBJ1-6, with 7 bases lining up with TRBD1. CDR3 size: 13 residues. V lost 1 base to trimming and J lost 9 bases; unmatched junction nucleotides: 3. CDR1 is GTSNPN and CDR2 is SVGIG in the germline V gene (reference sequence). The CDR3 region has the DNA TGTGCCTGGAGTGGGGACAGAGCTTCACCCCTCCACTTT. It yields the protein CAWSGDRASPLHF.